The 23 T cell receptor beta chains given below trace back to one sample, sequenced in a study of control samples from healthy donors and cancer patients (dated by TCRdb to 2019 to 2021). Library construction relied on the immunoSEQ multiplex PCR assay. TCRdb stores this immuneACCESS table with in-frame sequences only. Part of the clones is absent; in the studies checked, under half of the shortfall reflects unresolved V genes, and no reason is known for the rest. The sample data list under 150,000 clones, and more than 85% of these were observed just once. Of the sample, approximately 8.6% falls within the top ten clones. Sequences were obtained from blood. These TCRs come from a woman aged 25-40 years in good health.

The chain has TRBV19 and TRBJ1-1; D ambiguous. Germline CDR1 is LNHDA and CDR2 is SQIVND (reference sequence). The length of the CDR3 is 15 residues. V dropped 5 bases and J dropped 0 bases, with 13 bases sitting between them. The CDR3 DNA reads as TGTGCCAGTAGTCCCCCGCGGAGGGTGAACACTGAAGCTTTCTTT. Protein: CASSPPRRVNTEAFF. Combining the CDR3 with reference TRBV19 and TRBJ1-1 gives the whole variable domain DGGITQSPKYLFRKEGQNVTLSCEQNLNHDAMYWYRQDPGQGLRLIYYSQIVNDFQKGDIAEGYSVSREKKESFPLTVTSAQKNPTAFYLCASSPPRRVNTEAFFGQGTRLTVV.

This sequence joins TRBV13 and TRBJ2-1; 11 nucleotides match TRBD2. This CDR3 region has 21 residues. The junction had 25 bases not matched to a gene; V was cut back by 5 bases and J by 7 bases. The V gene's germline CDR1 is PRHDT and CDR2 FYEKMQ (reference sequence). CDR3 sequence (DNA): TGTGCCAGCAGCCCTGGGCCAGGAGCCTCCACTCTAGCGGGAGGCTGGAATGAGCAGTTCTTC. Translated: CASSPGPGASTLAGGWNEQFF.

This rearrangement joins TRBV3-1 (or the pseudogene TRBV3-2) to TRBJ1-2, with TRBD1 matching over 8 bases. Germline lookup yields CDR1 LGHDT and CDR2 YNNKEL (reference sequence). After removal of 4 bases from V and 8 bases from J, the junction contained 9 bases not matched to a gene. The CDR3 consists of 14 residues. The CDR3 protein is CASSPEDRAGGYTF. The CDR3 DNA sequence: TGTGCCAGCAGCCCCGAGGACAGGGCGGGAGGCTACACCTTC.

The CDR3 here is CASSRPAHRYSNQPQHF. CDR3 in DNA: TGTGCCAGCAGCCGACCCGCGCACAGATATAGCAATCAGCCCCAGCATTTT. V usage is TRBV7-3 and J usage is TRBJ1-5; no clear D gene. Germline-derived CDR1 and CDR2 are SGHTA and FQGTGA. V lost 5 bases and J lost 0, with 17 bases in between. This CDR3 is built from 17 residues.

This clone was observed a handful of times. V is TRBV3-1 (or the pseudogene TRBV3-2) and J is TRBJ2-3; D gene ambiguous. The CDR3 covers 13 residues. Trimming took off 3 bases at V and 7 bases at J, with 11 bases between the two ends. Germline CDR1 and CDR2: LGHDT and YNNKEL (reference sequence). CDR3 region: CASSHNPRNTQYF. The DNA for the CDR3 is TGTGCCAGCAGCCATAACCCGAGAAATACGCAGTATTTT.

The chain uses TRBV3-1 (or the pseudogene TRBV3-2) and TRBJ1-2, with a tentative D call TRBD1 (5 bases). In germline, CDR1 is LGHDT, CDR2 YNNKEL (reference sequence). CDR3 length: 15 residues. V dropped 1 base and J dropped 7 bases, with 16 bases sitting between them. The CDR3 here is CASSQVLEGSGGYTF. CDR3 in DNA: TGTGCCAGCAGCCAAGTTCTTGAGGGGAGCGGTGGCTACACCTTC.

V and J are TRBV4-2 and TRBJ2-7; D gene uncertain. Germline CDR1 and CDR2: LGHNA and YNFKEQ. V was pared by 1 base and J by 2 bases, with 9 bases between. The CDR3 extends over 14 amino acids. The CDR3 protein is CASSQGLLTYEQYF. The CDR3 DNA follows: TGTGCCAGCAGCCAAGGGCTGTTAACCTACGAGCAGTACTTC.

The chain carries TRBV7-3 and TRBJ2-3; no clear D gene. The CDR3 consists of 15 residues. Germline CDR1 and CDR2: SGHTA and FQGTGA. Trimming removed 4 bases from V and 2 bases from J, with 13 bases in between. This CDR3 is CASSSLPGTTDTQYF. The CDR3 DNA is TGTGCCAGCAGCTCCCTACCAGGAACCACAGATACGCAGTATTTT.

This chain links TRBV20-1 with TRBJ1-2; D call uncertain. CDR1 and CDR2 (germline): DFQATT, SNEGSKA (reference sequence). V dropped 8 bases and J dropped 3 bases, with 10 bases sitting between them. There are 11 residues in the CDR3. The CDR3 region has the DNA TGCAGTCCGCGGACGGACTATGGCTACACCTTC. Its translation is CSPRTDYGYTF.

In its sample, this clone was seen a few times. The chain has TRBV7-8 and TRBJ2-3; D gene unclear. Trimming shortened V by 5 bases and J by 3 bases, and 6 bases separated the two germline ends. Germline V CDR1 and CDR2: SGHVS, FQNEAQ. The CDR3 is made up of 12 amino acids. DNA for the CDR3: TGTGCCAGCAGCCCCTGGACAGATACGCAGTATTTT. As protein: CASSPWTDTQYF.

This clone has a single count. V is TRBV29-1 and J is TRBJ1-1, with 8 bases identical to TRBD1. This CDR3 has 13 amino acids. The germline gives CDR1 SQVTM, CDR2 ANQGSEA. V gave up 7 bases and J gave up 1 base; unmatched junction bases: 5. CDR3 in DNA: TGCAGCGGTGCTACAGGGGGGAACACTGAAGCTTTCTTT. Translated, it gives CSGATGGNTEAFF.

Concerning this clone itself: Other DNA sequences of this sample code for an identical CDR3. The chain links TRBV19 to TRBJ2-7; 7 bases line up with TRBD2. The germline V gene encodes CDR1 LNHDA and CDR2 SQIVND (reference sequence). The CDR3 totals 14 residues. Unmatched junction bases numbered 5, after V lost 4 bases and J lost 2 bases. DNA for the CDR3: TGTGCCAGTAGTAGAGGACTAGGGACCTACGAGCAGTACTTC. It yields the protein CASSRGLGTYEQYF.

This chain links TRBV3-1 (or the pseudogene TRBV3-2) with TRBJ1-1, with D possibly matching TRBD1 (6 bases). The germline V gene encodes CDR1 LGHDT and CDR2 YNNKEL (reference sequence). Trimming took 0 bases from V and 11 from J, leaving 13 bases between them. CDR3 length: 13 residues. In DNA, the CDR3 is TGTGCCAGCAGCCAAGAGGACAGTTTCGGGGCTTTCTTT. Its protein is CASSQEDSFGAFF.

The genes are TRBV7-7 and TRBJ2-1; 10 bases fit TRBD2. Germline CDR1 is SSHAT and CDR2 is FNYEAQ (reference sequence). This CDR3 comprises 15 residues. V lost 5 bases, J lost 4 bases, and 5 bases stayed unmatched. The CDR3 is CASSTGTSEYNEQFF. Here the CDR3 DNA reads TGTGCCAGCAGCACCGGGACTAGCGAGTACAATGAGCAGTTCTTC.

The rearrangement joins TRBV23-1 to TRBJ2-4; D is perhaps TRBD2 (6 bases). TRBV23-1 is classed as an ORF, of uncertain function. Trimming removed 1 base at V and 1 base at J, with 17 bases between. CDR3 length: 18 residues. CDR3 region: CASSQWVSGLGAKNIQYF. CDR3 in DNA: TGCGCCAGCAGTCAATGGGTAAGCGGGTTGGGGGCCAAAAACATTCAGTACTTC.

V usage is TRBV7-2 and J usage is TRBJ2-3, with D perhaps assigned TRBD1 or TRBD2 (5 bases each). Germline loops: CDR1 SGHTA, CDR2 FQGNSA. The CDR3 loop spans 15 amino acids. Trimming stripped 1 base from V and 5 bases from J, with 13 bases between. The CDR3 loop is CASSLGPGPGDTQYF. The DNA of the CDR3 is TGTGCCAGCAGCTTAGGGCCGGGACCTGGAGATACGCAGTATTTT.

The rearrangement uses TRBV5-1 and TRBJ1-2; 10 bases are shared with TRBD1. The CDR3 contains 16 residues. The J segment lost 4 bases and the V segment lost 4 bases, leaving 10 bases of the junction unmatched. Germline lookup yields CDR1 SGHRS and CDR2 YFSETQ. CDR3 DNA: TGCGCCAGCAGCCCTGAGGGACAGGGGAGCGGCTATGGCTACACCTTC. Translation: CASSPEGQGSGYGYTF. Using reference TRBV5-1 and TRBJ1-2 for the parts outside the CDR3, the full variable domain is KAGVTQTPRYLIKTRGQQVTLSCSPISGHRSVSWYQQTPGQGLQFLFEYFSETQRNKGNFPGRFSGRQFSNSRSEMNVSTLELGDSALYLCASSPEGQGSGYGYTFGSGTRLTVV.

V usage is TRBV3-1 (or the pseudogene TRBV3-2) and J usage is TRBJ1-2; 7 bases match TRBD1. The CDR3 has 16 amino acids. Germline V lookup: CDR1 LGHDT, CDR2 YNNKEL (reference sequence). With 3 bases clipped from V and 8 bases from J, the junction kept 15 bases outside the gene matches. The CDR3 coding sequence is TGTGCCAGCAGCCAGCTCCGGGACAGACCAAAATGGGGCTACACCTTC. Translated: CASSQLRDRPKWGYTF.

The rearrangement links TRBV7-2 to TRBJ2-1; a weak D match, TRBD2 (5 bases). Trimming took 8 bases from V and 7 from J, leaving 15 bases between them. The germline CDR1 and CDR2 sequences are SGHTA and FQGNSA. The CDR3 consists of 13 residues. CDR3 nucleotide sequence: TGTGCCAGCGGGTTAGCGCAAGGAAATGAGCAGTTCTTC. It specifies CASGLAQGNEQFF.

V gene TRBV28 combines with J gene TRBJ1-5; no reliable D call. The CDR3 is 15 residues long. Germline CDR1 and CDR2: MDHEN and SYDVKM. The ends were cut back, 8 bases at V and 2 bases at J, with 16 bases in the middle. CDR3: CASGRTVGGNQPQHF. The CDR3 bases are TGTGCCAGCGGACGTACGGTGGGTGGCAATCAGCCCCAGCATTTT.

J is TRBJ2-5 and V is TRBV2; D not resolved. Germline loops: CDR1 SNHLY, CDR2 FYNNEI. Deletions cut 5 bases from V and 5 bases from J, with 12 bases between. The CDR3 is made up of 13 amino acids. The DNA for the CDR3 is TGTGCCAGCAGTCCTGGGAAGGTGGAGACCCAGTACTTC. Amino acid sequence: CASSPGKVETQYF.

The chain employs TRBV19 and TRBJ1-4; the match to TRBD1 covers 7 bases. Germline-derived CDR1 and CDR2 are LNHDA and SQIVND (reference sequence). After removal of 5 bases from V and 9 bases from J, the junction contained 9 bases not matched to a gene. The length of the CDR3 is 14 residues. The CDR3, as DNA: TGTGCCAGTAGTCCAGACAGGGAAATTCAAAAACTGTTTTTT. This gives the protein CASSPDREIQKLFF.

CDR3 sequence (DNA): TGTGCCAGTAGACAGGGAGCGAGAGGCAATCAGCCCCAGCATTTT. Its translation: CASRQGARGNQPQHF. The chain joins TRBV28 to TRBJ1-5, with 7 bases that match TRBD1. This CDR3 spans 15 amino acids. Germline CDR1 and CDR2: MDHEN and SYDVKM. V lost 9 bases and J lost 2; bases outside the gene matches: 10.